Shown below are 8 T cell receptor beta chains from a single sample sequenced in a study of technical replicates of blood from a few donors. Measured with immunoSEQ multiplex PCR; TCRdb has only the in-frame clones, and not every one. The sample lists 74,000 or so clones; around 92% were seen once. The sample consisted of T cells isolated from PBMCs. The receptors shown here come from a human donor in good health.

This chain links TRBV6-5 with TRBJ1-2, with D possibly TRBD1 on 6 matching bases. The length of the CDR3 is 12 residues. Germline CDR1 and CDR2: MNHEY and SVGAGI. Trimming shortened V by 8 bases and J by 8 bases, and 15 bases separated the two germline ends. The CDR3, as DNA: TGTGCCAGCTCTCGGGGGGGGGCAGGCTACACCTTC. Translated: CASSRGGAGYTF.

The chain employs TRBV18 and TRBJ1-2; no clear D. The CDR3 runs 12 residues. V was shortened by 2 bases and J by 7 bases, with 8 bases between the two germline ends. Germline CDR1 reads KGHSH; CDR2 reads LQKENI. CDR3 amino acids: CASSPGEVGYTF. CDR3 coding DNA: TGTGCCAGCTCACCAGGAGAGGTTGGCTACACCTTC.

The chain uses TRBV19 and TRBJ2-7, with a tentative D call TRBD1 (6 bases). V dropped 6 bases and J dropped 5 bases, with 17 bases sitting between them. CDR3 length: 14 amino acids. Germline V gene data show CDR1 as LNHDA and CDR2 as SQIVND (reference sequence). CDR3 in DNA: TGTGCCAGTAGGGCCCGCGACAGGTTCCACGAGCAGTACTTC. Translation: CASRARDRFHEQYF.

For the CDR3, the DNA is TGTGCCAGCAGCGAAGAAACCAGGGGATACTCCTACGAGCAGTACTTC. Amino acid sequence: CASSEETRGYSYEQYF. V usage is TRBV7-2 and J usage is TRBJ2-7; tentatively, D is TRBD1 (6 bases). Germline V gene data show CDR1 as SGHTA and CDR2 as FQGNSA. This CDR3 region has 16 residues. The V end was cut by 5 bases, the J end by 0 bases, with 17 bases between.

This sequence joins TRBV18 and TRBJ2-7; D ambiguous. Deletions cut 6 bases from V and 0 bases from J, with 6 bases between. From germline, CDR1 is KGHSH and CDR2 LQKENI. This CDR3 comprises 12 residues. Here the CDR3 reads CASSSSSYEQYF. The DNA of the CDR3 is TGTGCCAGCTCGTCCAGCTCCTACGAGCAGTACTTC.

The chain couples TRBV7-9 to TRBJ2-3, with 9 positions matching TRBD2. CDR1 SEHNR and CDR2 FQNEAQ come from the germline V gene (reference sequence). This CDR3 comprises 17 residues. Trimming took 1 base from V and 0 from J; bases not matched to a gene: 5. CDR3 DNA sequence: TGTGCCAGCAGCTTAGAAGGACTAGCGCGAAGCACAGATACGCAGTATTTT. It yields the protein CASSLEGLARSTDTQYF.

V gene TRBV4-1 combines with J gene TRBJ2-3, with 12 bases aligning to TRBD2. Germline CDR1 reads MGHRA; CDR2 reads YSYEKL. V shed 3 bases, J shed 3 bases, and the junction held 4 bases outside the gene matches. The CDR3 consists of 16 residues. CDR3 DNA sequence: TGCGCCAGCAGCCAGACCACTAGCGGGAGGACAGATACGCAGTATTTT. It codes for CASSQTTSGRTDTQYF.

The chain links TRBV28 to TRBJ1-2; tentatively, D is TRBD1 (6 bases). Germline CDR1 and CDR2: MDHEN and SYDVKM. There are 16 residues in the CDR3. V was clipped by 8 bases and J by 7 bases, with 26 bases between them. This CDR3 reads CASGTPGTIFSAGYTF. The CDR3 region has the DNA TGTGCCAGCGGGACACCCGGGACGATTTTTTCGGCTGGCTACACCTTC.